The T cell receptor beta chain described here comes from a study of response to subunit inactivated influenza vaccine (dated by TCRdb to 2016 to 2019). Background for the entire study: Deep quantitative T cell receptor repertoire profiling was used in the study to track responses to a trivalent subunit inactivated influenza vaccine.

The CDR3 goes from the cysteine to the phenylalanine over 11 residues. The DNA shown is the 33-base CDR3, in frame from base 1. Notes on this clonotype: The clone's antigen remains unknown. Per-base qualities were not stored, and no clone one base away is much larger.

Library generation was performed with RT-PCR. Sequencer: Illumina HiSeq 2500. TCRdb trimmed public reads at Q25 via fastp, called clones via MiXCR and kept in-frame beta chains. Each entry merges the rows of one CDR3 protein and shows their most common DNA and genes. This sample lists some 480,000 distinct CDR3 sequences; approximately 11% were detected once. Of the sample, 10% to 15% falls within the top ten clones. Overall study results and their limits: It was suggested by the authors that each seasonal influenza vaccination may recruit only a limited number of new T cells.

In light of the paper, this sample's time point label describes: approximately 40 days after influenza vaccine administration. The chain is assembled from TRBV12-2 and TRBJ1-4. TRBV12-2 is a pseudogene locus. The sample here was PBMCs from blood, taken more than 35 days after vaccination. The clonotype comes from a man aged 45-60 years who received an inactivated influenza vaccine. Donor details come from another sample of the same person, matched by shared clones. The CDR3 in this case is CAGRFCEKLFF. In nucleotides, the sequence is TGTGCAGGGAGGTTTTGTGAAAAACTGTTTTTT.